This TCR beta chain was identified during a study of shared clonotypes between healthy human individuals. On the study more broadly: Those who served as donors were a couple of women and three men between the ages of 18 and 49. Each donor's CD4 naive and CD4 memory cells filled three plates apiece, CD8 naive two, and CD8 memory one.

Assay: immunoSEQ multiplex PCR; the TCRdb copy retains only in-frame clones and omits some. The data contain approximately 500,000 clones, about 95% of them singletons. Notes on this clone: The antigen is not known.

The study, taken as a whole, reports: The sole specimen, blood, was sampled, and tissue repertoires likely differ.

Among the donors, all were Caucasian adults who lived in Nashville, Tennessee. Germline V gene sequence: CDR1 KGHSH, CDR2 LQKENI. V was shortened by 6 bases and J by 3 bases, with 5 bases between the two germline ends. The CDR3 loop spans 12 amino acids. This chain uses TRBV18 with TRBJ2-2; D remains ambiguous. Sequencing was carried out using naive CD4+ T cells sorted from blood. Described subset: CD45RA+ positively selected. This receptor was taken from a woman aged 30 to 39 in good health. CDR3 nucleotides: TGTGCCAGCTCCAGATACACCGGGGAGCTGTTTTTT. This codes for CASSRYTGELFF.